The 4 T cell receptor beta chains presented below share a single source sample, sequenced in a study of cytomegalovirus exposure and HLA in healthy donors. Amplification used 60 Vbeta primers and 13 Jbeta primers. Assay used: immunoSEQ multiplex PCR; TCRdb lists only in-frame clones, some missing. The table includes 100,000 to 150,000 clones, around three quarters detected once. Sequenced material: PBMCs. The receptors stem from a middle-aged man in good health and CMV-seronegative.

Only one count was recorded for this clone. V is TRBV4-1 and J is TRBJ2-7; no reliable D call. This CDR3 contains 15 residues. CDR1 and CDR2 (germline): MGHRA, YSYEKL. Trimming shortened V by 0 bases and J by 2 bases, and 11 bases separated the two germline ends. CDR3 nucleotide sequence: TGCGCCAGCAGCCAAGATAAGTCTACTACCTACGAGCAGTACTTC. It is translated as CASSQDKSTTYEQYF.

The V call is TRBV11-1, the J call TRBJ2-7; D is perhaps TRBD2 (5 bases). V dropped 5 bases and J dropped 1 base, with 9 bases sitting between them. There are 13 residues in the CDR3. Germline values: CDR1 SGHAT, CDR2 FQDESV (reference sequence). CDR3 amino acids: CASSLTSSYEQYF. CDR3 coding DNA: TGTGCCAGCAGCCTTACTAGTTCCTACGAGCAGTACTTC.

V usage is TRBV7-3 and J usage is TRBJ2-1; 8 bases are a match to TRBD1. The CDR3 sequence is 12 residues long. Losses at the gene ends were 4 bases for V and 9 bases for J; bases not matched to a gene: 2. Germline CDR1 is SGHTA and CDR2 is FQGTGA. The CDR3 sequence is CASSSQGGEQFF. In DNA, the CDR3 is TGTGCCAGCAGCTCACAGGGGGGTGAGCAGTTCTTC.

The rearrangement links TRBV7-9 to TRBJ2-1; D ambiguous. The CDR3 runs to 14 residues. V dropped 1 base and J dropped 4 bases, with 8 bases sitting between them. From germline, CDR1 is SEHNR and CDR2 FQNEAQ (reference sequence). The CDR3 protein is CASSLETSYNEQFF. CDR3 DNA sequence: TGTGCCAGCAGCTTAGAGACTTCTTACAATGAGCAGTTCTTC.